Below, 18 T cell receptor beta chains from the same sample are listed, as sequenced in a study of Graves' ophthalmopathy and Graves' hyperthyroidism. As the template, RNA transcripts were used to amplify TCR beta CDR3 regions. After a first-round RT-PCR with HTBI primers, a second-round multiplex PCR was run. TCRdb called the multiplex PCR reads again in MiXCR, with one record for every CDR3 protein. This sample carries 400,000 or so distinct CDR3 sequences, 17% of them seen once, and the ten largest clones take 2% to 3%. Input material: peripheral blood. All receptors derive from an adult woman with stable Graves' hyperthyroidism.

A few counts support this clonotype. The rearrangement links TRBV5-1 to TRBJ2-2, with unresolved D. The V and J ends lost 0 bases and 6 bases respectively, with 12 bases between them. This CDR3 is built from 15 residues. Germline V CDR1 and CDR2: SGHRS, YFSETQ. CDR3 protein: CASSLDPSPAGELFF. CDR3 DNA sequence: TGCGCCAGCAGCTTGGATCCAAGCCCGGCCGGGGAGCTGTTTTTT.

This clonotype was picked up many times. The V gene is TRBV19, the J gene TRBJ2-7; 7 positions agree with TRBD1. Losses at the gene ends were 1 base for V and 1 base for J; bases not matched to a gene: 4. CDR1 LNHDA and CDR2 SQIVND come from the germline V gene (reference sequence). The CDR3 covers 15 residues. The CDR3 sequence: CASSIGTGRSYEQYF. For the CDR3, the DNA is TGTGCCAGTAGTATAGGGACAGGAAGGTCCTACGAGCAGTACTTC.

The CDR3 DNA sequence: TGTGCCAGTATGGGGCTAGCGGGCCATTCTGGGGCCAACGTCCTGACTTTC. The encoded protein is CASMGLAGHSGANVLTF. The V call is TRBV19, the J call TRBJ2-6; 8 bases map to TRBD2. Looked up from germline, CDR1 is LNHDA and CDR2 is SQIVND (reference sequence). The CDR3 has 17 amino acids. V was pared by 7 bases and J by 1 base, with 9 bases of the junction left unmatched. Using reference TRBV19 and TRBJ2-6 for the parts outside the CDR3, the full variable domain is DGGITQSPKYLFRKEGQNVTLSCEQNLNHDAMYWYRQDPGQGLRLIYYSQIVNDFQKGDIAEGYSVSREKKESFPLTVTSAQKNPTAFYLCASMGLAGHSGANVLTFGAGSRLTVL.

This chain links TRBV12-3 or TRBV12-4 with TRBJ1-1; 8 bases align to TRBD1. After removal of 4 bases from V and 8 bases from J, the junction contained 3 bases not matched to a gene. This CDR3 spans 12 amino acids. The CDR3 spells CASSYDRGEAFF. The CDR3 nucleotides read TGTGCCAGCAGTTATGACAGGGGAGAAGCTTTCTTT.

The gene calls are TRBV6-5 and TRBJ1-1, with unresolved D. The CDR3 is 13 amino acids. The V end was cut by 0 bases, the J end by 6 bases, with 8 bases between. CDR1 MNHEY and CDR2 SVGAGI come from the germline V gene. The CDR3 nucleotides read TGTGCCAGCAGTTACTCGACGGGCTCTGAAGCTTTCTTT. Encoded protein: CASSYSTGSEAFF.

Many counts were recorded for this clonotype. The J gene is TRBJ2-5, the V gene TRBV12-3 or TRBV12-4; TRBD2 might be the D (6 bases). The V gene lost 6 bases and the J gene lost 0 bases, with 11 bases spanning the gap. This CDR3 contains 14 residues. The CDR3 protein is CASSPPSDQETQYF. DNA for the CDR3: TGTGCCAGCAGCCCCCCTAGCGACCAAGAGACCCAGTACTTC.

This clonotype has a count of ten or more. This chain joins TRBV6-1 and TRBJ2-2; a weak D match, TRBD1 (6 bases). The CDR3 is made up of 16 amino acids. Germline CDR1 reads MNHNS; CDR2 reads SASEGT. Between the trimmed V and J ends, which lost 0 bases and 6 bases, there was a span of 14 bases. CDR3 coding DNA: TGTGCCAGCAGTGAAGCGTACAGGGTAGACCCCGGGGAGCTGTTTTTT. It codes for CASSEAYRVDPGELFF.

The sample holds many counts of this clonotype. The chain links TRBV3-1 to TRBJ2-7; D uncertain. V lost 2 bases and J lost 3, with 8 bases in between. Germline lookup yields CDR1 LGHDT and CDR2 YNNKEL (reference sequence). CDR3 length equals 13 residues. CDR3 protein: CASSQTPLYEQYF. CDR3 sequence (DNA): TGTGCCAGCAGCCAAACTCCTCTCTACGAGCAGTACTTC.

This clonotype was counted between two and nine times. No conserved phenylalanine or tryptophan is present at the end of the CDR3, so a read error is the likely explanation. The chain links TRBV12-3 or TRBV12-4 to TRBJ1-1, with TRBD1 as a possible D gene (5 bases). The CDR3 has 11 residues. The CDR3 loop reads CASSLSGGAFY. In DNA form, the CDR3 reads TGTGCTAGCAGTTTATCGGGGGGAGCTTTCTAT.

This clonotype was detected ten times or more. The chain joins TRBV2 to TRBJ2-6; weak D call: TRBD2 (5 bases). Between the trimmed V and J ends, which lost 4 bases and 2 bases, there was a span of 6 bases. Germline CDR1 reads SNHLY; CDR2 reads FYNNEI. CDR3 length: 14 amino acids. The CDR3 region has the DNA TGTGCCAGCAGTGCCGGGGCTGGGGCCAACGTCCTGACTTTC. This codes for CASSAGAGANVLTF.

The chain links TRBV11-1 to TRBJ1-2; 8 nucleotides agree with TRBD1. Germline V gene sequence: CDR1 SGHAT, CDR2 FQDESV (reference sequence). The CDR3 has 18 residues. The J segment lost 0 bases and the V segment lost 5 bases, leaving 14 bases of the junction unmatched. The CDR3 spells CASSGTGTGVAANYGYTF. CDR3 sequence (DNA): TGTGCCAGCAGCGGTACCGGGACAGGAGTCGCAGCTAACTATGGCTACACCTTC.

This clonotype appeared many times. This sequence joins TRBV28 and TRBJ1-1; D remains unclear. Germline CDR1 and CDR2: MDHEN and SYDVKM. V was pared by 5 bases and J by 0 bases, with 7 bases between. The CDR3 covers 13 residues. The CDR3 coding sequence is TGTGCCAGCAGTCCTTTATTGAACACTGAAGCTTTCTTT. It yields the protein CASSPLLNTEAFF.

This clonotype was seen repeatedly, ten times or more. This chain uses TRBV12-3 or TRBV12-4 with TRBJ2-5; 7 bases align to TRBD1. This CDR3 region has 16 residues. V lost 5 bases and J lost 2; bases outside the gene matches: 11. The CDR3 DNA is TGTGCCAGCAGTGCGTCCCACAGGGGTAGTCAAGAGACCCAGTACTTC. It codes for CASSASHRGSQETQYF.

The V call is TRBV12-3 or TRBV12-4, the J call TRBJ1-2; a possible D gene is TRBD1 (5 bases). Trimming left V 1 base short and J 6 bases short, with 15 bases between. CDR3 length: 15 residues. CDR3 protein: CASSLGQGLDDGYTF. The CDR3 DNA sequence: TGTGCCAGCAGTTTAGGCCAGGGACTAGACGATGGCTACACCTTC.

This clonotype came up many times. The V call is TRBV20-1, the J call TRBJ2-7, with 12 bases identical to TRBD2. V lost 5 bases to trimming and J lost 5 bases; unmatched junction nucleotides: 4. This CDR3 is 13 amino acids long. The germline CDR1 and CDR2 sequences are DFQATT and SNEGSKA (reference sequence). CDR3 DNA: TGCAGTGCTTCGCTAGCGGGAGGGAACGAGCAGTACTTC. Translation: CSASLAGGNEQYF.

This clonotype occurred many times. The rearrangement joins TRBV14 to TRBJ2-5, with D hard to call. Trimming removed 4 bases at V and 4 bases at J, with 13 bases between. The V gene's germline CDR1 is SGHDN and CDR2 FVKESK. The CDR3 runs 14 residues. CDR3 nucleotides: TGTGCCAGCAGCCTCAGCCCCGCGACAGAGACCCAGTACTTC. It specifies CASSLSPATETQYF.

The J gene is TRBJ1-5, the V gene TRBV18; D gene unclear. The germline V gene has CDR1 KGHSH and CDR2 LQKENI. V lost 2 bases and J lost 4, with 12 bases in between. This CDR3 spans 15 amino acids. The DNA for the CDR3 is TGTGCCAGCTCACCAGAACGGGTGGGGAATCAGCCCCAGCATTTT. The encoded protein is CASSPERVGNQPQHF.

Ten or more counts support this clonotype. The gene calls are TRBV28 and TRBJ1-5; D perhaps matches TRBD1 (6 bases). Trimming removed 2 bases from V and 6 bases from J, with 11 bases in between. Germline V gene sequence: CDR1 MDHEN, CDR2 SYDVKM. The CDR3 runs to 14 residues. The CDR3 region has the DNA TGTGCCAGCAGTTTACTTCAGGGGACTCAGCCCCAGCATTTT. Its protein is CASSLLQGTQPQHF.